Reported below is one T cell receptor (beta chain). Sequencing used immunoSEQ multiplex PCR; TCRdb keeps in-frame clones, though not all of them. The sample lists more than 90,000 clones, around 78% occurring once. There are 14 residues in the CDR3. V lost 5 bases, J lost 0 bases, and 8 bases lay in between. Germline CDR1 reads SGHTA; CDR2 reads FQGNSA. Time point meaning: peripheral blood 6 weeks after treatment start. This entry belongs to a study of PD-L1 blockade in urothelial cancer. This sequence was found in a man between 65 and 85 years old with urothelial cancer. The chain links TRBV7-2 to TRBJ1-3, with D unresolved. The sample was PBMCs, taken around atezolizumab (anti-PD-L1) treatment. The CDR3 DNA follows: TGTGCCAGCAGCGAGCTTGTCTCTGGAAACACCATATATTTT. It is translated as CASSELVSGNTIYF.